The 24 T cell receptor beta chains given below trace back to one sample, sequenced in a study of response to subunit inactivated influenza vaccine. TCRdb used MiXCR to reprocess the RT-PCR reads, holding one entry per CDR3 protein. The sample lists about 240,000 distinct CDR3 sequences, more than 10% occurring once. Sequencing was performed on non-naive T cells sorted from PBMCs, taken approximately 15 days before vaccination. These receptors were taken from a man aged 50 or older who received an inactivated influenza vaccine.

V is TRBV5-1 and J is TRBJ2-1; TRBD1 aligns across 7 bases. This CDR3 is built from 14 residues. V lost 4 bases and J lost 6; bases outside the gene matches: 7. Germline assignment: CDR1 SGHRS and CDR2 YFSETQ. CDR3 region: CASSPWDSFNEQFF. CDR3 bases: TGCGCCAGCAGCCCTTGGGACAGCTTCAATGAGCAGTTCTTC.

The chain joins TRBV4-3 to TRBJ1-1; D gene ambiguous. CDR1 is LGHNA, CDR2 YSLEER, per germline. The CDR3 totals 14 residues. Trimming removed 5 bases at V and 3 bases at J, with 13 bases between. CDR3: CASSLRKSDTEAFF. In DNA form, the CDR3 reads TGCGCCAGCAGCTTAAGGAAAAGCGACACTGAAGCTTTCTTT.

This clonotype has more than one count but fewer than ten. This CDR3 reads CASSPHPTREGPTDTQYF. The CDR3 DNA follows: TGCGCCAGCAGCCCCCACCCGACTAGAGAGGGGCCCACAGATACGCAGTATTTT. The V gene is TRBV5-1, the J gene TRBJ2-3; the D gene is possibly TRBD2 (6 bases). Germline CDR1 reads SGHRS; CDR2 reads YFSETQ. Deletions cut 4 bases from V and 2 bases from J, with 23 bases between. This CDR3 comprises 18 residues.

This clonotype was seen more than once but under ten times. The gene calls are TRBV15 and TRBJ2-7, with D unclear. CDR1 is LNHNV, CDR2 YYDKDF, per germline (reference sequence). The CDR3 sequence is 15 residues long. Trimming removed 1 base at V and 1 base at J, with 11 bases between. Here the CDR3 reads CATSRGRLLSYEQYF. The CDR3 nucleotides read TGTGCCACCAGCAGAGGGCGGCTCTTATCCTACGAGCAGTACTTC. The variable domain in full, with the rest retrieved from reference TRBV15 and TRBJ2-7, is DAMVIQNPRYQVTQFGKPVTLSCSQTLNHNVMYWYQQKSSQAPKLLFHYYDKDFNNEADTPDNFQSRRPNTSFCFLDIRSPGLGDTAMYLCATSRGRLLSYEQYFGPGTRLTVT.

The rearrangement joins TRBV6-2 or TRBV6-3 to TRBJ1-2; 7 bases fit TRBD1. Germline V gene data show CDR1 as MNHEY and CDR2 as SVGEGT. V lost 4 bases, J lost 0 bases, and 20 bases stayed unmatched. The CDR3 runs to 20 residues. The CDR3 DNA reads TGTGCCAGCAGTTCGAGACAGGGAGGCAAATGGGGCTTGGCTAACTATGGCTACACCTTC. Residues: CASSSRQGGKWGLANYGYTF.

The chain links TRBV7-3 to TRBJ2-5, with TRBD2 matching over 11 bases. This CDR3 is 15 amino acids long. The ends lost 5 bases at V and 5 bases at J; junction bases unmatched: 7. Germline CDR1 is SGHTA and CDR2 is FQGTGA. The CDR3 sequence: CASSQTSGSMETQYF. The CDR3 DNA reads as TGTGCCAGCAGCCAAACTAGCGGGAGTATGGAGACCCAGTACTTC.

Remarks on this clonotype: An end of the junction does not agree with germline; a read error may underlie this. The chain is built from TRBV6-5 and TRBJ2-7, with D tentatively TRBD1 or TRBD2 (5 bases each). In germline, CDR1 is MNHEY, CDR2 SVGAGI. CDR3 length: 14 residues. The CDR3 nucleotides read TGTGCCAGCAGTTTGTTTCAGGGACCCTACGAGCAGTCCTTC. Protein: CASSLFQGPYEQSF.

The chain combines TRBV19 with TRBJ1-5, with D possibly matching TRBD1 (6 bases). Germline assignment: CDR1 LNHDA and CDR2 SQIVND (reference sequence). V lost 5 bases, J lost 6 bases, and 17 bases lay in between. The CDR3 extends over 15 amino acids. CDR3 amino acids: CASSRTGGAGQPQHF. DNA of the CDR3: TGTGCCAGTAGTCGTACTGGGGGGGCGGGTCAGCCCCAGCATTTT.

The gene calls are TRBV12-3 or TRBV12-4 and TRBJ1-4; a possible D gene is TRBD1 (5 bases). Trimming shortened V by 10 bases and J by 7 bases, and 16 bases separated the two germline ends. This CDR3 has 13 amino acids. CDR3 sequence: CATGSRRGEKLFF. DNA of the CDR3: TGTGCCACAGGATCCAGGAGGGGTGAAAAACTGTTTTTT.

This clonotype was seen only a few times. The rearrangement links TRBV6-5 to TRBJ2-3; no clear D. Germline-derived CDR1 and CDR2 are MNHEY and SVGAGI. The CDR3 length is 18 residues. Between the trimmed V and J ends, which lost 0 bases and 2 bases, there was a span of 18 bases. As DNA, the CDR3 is TGTGCCAGCAGTTACTCCTCGGGCCGACGGGCCCCCACAGATACGCAGTATTTT. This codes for CASSYSSGRRAPTDTQYF.

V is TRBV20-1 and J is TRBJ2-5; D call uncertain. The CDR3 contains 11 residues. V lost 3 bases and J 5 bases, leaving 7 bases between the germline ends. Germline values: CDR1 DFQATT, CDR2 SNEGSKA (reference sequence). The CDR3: CSASMGETQYF. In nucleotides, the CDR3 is TGCAGTGCTAGCATGGGGGAGACCCAGTACTTC.

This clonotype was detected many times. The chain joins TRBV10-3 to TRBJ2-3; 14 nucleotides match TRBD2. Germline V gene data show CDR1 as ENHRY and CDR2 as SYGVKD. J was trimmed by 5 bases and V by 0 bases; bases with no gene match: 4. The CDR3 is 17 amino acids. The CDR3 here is CAISESTSGGVRDTQYF. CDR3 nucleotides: TGTGCCATCAGTGAGTCGACTAGCGGGGGGGTACGAGATACGCAGTATTTT.

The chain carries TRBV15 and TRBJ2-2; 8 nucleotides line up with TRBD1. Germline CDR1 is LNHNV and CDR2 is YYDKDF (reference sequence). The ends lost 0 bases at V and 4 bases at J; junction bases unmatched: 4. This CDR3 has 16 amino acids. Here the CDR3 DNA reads TGTGCCACCAGCAGAGATAACAGGGGGAGCACCGGGGAGCTGTTTTTT. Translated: CATSRDNRGSTGELFF.

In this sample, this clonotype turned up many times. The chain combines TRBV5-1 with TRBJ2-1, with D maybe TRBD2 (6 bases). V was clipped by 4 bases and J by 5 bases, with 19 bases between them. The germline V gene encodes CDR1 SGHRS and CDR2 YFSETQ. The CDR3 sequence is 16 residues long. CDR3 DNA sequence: TGCGCCAGCAGCACAGGACTACTCCCTCCACACAATGAGCAGTTCTTC. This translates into CASSTGLLPPHNEQFF. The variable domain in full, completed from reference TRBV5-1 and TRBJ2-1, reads KAGVTQTPRYLIKTRGQQVTLSCSPISGHRSVSWYQQTPGQGLQFLFEYFSETQRNKGNFPGRFSGRQFSNSRSEMNVSTLELGDSALYLCASSTGLLPPHNEQFFGPGTRLTVL.

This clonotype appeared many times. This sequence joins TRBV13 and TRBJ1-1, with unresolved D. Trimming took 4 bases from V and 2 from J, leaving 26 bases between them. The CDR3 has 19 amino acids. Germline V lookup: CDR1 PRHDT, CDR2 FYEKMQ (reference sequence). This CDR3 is CASSSSRPVSAGSNTEAFF. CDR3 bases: TGTGCCAGCAGCTCCTCTAGGCCAGTCTCTGCGGGGTCAAACACTGAAGCTTTCTTT.

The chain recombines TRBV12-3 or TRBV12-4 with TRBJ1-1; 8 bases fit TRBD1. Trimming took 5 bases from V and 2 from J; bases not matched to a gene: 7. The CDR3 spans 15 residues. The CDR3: CASSLDRGGNTEAFF. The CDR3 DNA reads TGTGCCAGCAGTCTCGACAGGGGAGGAAACACTGAAGCTTTCTTT.

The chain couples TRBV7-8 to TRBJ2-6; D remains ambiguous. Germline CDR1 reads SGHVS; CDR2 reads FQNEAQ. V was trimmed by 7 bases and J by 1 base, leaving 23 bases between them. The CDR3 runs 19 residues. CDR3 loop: CASNPHSETLVSGANVLTF. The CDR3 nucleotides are TGTGCCAGCAACCCCCACTCGGAGACGTTGGTTTCTGGGGCCAACGTCCTGACTTTC.

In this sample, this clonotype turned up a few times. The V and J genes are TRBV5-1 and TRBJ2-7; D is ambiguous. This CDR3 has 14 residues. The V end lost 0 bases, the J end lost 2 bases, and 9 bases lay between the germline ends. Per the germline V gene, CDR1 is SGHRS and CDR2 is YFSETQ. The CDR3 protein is CASSLAGPPYEQYF. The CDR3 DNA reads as TGCGCCAGCAGCTTGGCCGGGCCCCCCTACGAGCAGTACTTC.

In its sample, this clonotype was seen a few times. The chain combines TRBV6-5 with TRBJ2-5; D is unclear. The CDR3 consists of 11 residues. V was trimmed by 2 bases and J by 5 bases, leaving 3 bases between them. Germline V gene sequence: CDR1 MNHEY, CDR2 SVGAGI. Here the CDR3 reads CASSYDETQYF. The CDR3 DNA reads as TGTGCCAGCAGTTACGACGAGACCCAGTACTTC.

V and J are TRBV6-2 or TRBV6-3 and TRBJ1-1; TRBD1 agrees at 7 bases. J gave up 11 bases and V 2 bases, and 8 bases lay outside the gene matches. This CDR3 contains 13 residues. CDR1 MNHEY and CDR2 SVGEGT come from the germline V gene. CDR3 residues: CASSYRPTGLAFF. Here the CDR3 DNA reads TGTGCCAGCAGTTACCGACCGACAGGGTTGGCTTTCTTT.

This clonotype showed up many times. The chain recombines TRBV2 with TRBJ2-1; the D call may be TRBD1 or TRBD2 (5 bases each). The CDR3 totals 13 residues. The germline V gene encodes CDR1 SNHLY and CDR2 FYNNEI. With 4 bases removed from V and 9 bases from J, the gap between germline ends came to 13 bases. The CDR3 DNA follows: TGTGCCAGCAGTGGGGACGGTACGGGTGAGCAGTTCTTC. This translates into CASSGDGTGEQFF.

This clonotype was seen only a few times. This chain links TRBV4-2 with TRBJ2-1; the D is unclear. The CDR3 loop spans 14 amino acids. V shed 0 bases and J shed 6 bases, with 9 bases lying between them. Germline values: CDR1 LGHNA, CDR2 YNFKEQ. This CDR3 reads CASSQDLVPNEQFF. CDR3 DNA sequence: TGTGCCAGCAGCCAAGATTTAGTCCCCAATGAGCAGTTCTTC.

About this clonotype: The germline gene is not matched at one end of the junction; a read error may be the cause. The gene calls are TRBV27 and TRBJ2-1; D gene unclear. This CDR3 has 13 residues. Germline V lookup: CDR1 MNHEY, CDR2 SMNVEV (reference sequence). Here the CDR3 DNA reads TGTGCCAGCAGTTTTTCCTCCGACAATGAGCAGTTCTTC. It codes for CASSFSSDNEQFF.

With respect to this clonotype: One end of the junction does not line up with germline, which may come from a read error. The CDR3: CASSTAGTGGTYELYF. As DNA, the CDR3 is TGTGCCAGCAGTACCGCCGGGACAGGGGGGACCTACGAGCTGTACTTC. The chain has TRBV12-3 or TRBV12-4 and TRBJ2-7; TRBD1 matches at 11 bases. CDR3 length equals 16 residues.